This TCR beta chain appears in the sequencing data of a study of blood T cell repertoires in COVID-19. Study overall: Material from acute and convalescent COVID-19 was sourced from the United States, Italy and Spain.

The data were produced by immunoSEQ multiplex PCR, yet TCRdb's version contains in-frame clones alone and is incomplete. The sample carries about 80,000 clones, 91% recorded once. The sequenced sample consisted of peripheral blood. The clonotype was recovered from a woman aged 50 to 60 in a cohort sampled during active COVID-19.

The CDR3 loop is CASSYRDRGPDTQYF. DNA of the CDR3: TGTGCCAGCAGTTACCGGGACAGGGGACCAGATACGCAGTATTTT. The chain couples TRBV28 to TRBJ2-3, with TRBD1 identical over 10 bases. The trim removed 4 bases at V and 4 bases at J, leaving 5 bases unmatched. The CDR3 length is 15 residues. The V gene's germline CDR1 is MDHEN and CDR2 SYDVKM.